This T cell receptor (beta chain) came from a study of OX40 agonist ivuxolimab in advanced cancers. The germline V gene encodes CDR1 SGHRS and CDR2 YFSETQ. V lost 4 bases to trimming and J lost 1 base, with 19 bases between them. The CDR3 runs 17 residues. Profiled with immunoSEQ multiplex PCR; TCRdb holds only in-frame clones, not every one. The sample includes 70,000 to 75,000 clones, 84% of them seen just once. The V call is TRBV5-1, the J call TRBJ2-3; D possibly corresponds to TRBD1 (5 bases). The sequencing used CD4+ or CD8+ T cells sorted from blood, collected in a trial of the OX40 agonist ivuxolimab. The TCR originated in an adult with an advanced solid tumor such as melanoma, head and neck, liver or kidney cancer. The CDR3 protein is CASSLGRRGRGTDTQYF. In DNA, the CDR3 is TGCGCCAGCAGCCTTGGGCGAAGGGGCAGGGGCACAGATACGCAGTATTTT.